This T cell receptor beta chain was obtained from a study of pediatric ulcerative colitis. Study-level results: Compared with controls, ulcerative colitis showed greater blood-rectum clone sharing.

The germline gives CDR1 SGHTA, CDR2 FQGNSA. CDR3 size: 16 residues. The trim removed 5 bases at V and 5 bases at J, leaving 14 bases unmatched. With regard to this clone: Its antigen is not identified.

The repertoire was sequenced with immunoSEQ multiplex PCR; TCRdb's copy has only in-frame clones and lacks some. Among 64,000 or so clones listed, around four fifths were seen once. The chain employs TRBV7-2 and TRBJ2-7, with 8 positions matching TRBD2. This clonotype was obtained from a boy between 10 and 17 years old with moderate ulcerative colitis. The source material was blood. The CDR3 here is CASSPPPGREEDEQYF. CDR3 nucleotide sequence: TGTGCCAGCAGCCCCCCCCCGGGGCGGGAGGAGGACGAGCAGTACTTC.